This TCR beta chain comes out of a study of shared clonotypes between healthy human individuals. Across the study: Plates per donor: three CD4 naive, three CD4 memory, two CD8 naive, one CD8 memory.

Naive-designated CD8 cells lacked CD45RO, were positively enriched for CCR7, and omitted terminally differentiated effector memory CD45RA+ cells. The donors were all Caucasian adults (living in Nashville, Tennessee). An even split of each subset's genomic DNA across several immunoSEQ plates was performed. Using immunoSEQ multiplex PCR, the repertoire was profiled, and TCRdb retains in-frame clones only, with some absent. The sample contains over 2 million clones, about 95% of which appear only once. J gave up 8 bases and V 3 bases, and 4 bases lay outside the gene matches. The CDR3 is 14 amino acids. CDR1 and CDR2 (germline): MNHEY, SMNVEV (reference sequence). As for this clone: This specimen includes other DNA sequences encoding the same CDR3.

V usage is TRBV27 and J usage is TRBJ1-6; TRBD1 matches at 7 bases. This TCR came from a young man in good health. What was sequenced was naive CD8+ T cells sorted from blood. CDR3 loop: CASSFTGADSPLHF. As DNA, the CDR3 is TGTGCCAGCAGTTTTACAGGGGCGGATTCACCCCTCCACTTT.